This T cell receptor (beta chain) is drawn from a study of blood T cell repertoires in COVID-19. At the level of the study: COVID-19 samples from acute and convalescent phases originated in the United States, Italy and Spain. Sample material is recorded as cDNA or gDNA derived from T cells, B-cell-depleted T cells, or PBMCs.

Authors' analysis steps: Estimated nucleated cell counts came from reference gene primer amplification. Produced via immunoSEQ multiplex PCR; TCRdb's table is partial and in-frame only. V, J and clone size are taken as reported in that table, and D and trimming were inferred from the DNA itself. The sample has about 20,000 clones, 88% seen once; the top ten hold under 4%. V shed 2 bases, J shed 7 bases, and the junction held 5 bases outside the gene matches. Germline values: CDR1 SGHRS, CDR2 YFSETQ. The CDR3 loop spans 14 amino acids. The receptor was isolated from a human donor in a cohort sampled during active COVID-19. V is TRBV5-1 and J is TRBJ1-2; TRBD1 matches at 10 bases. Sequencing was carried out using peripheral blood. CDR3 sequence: CASSLGTGDFGYTF. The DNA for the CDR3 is TGCGCCAGCAGCTTAGGGACAGGGGATTTTGGCTACACCTTC.